This record concerns one T cell receptor (beta chain) sequence. Its antigen is undetermined. PCR was performed using 60 Vbeta and 13 Jbeta primers. The assay was immunoSEQ multiplex PCR, and TCRdb's table has in-frame clones only and misses some. The sample has around 190,000 clones; around 78% are singletons. The data belong to a study of cytomegalovirus exposure and HLA in healthy donors. Study-level points and caveats: Only CMV serostatus was available as immune exposure information. In a later analysis, CMV-associated beta chains were mostly HLA-associated, it appeared.

This CDR3 has 15 residues. CDR1 and CDR2 from the germline V gene are MGHRA and YSYEKL. Losses at the gene ends were 4 bases for V and 7 bases for J; bases not matched to a gene: 7. Specimen: PBMCs. V is TRBV4-1 and J is TRBJ1-6, with 7 nucleotides matching TRBD1. This TCR was recovered from a man aged 25-45 years in good health and CMV-seronegative. The CDR3 region is CASSRIDRANSPLHF. The CDR3 DNA follows: TGCGCCAGCAGCCGAATCGACAGGGCGAATTCACCCCTCCACTTT.